These 18 T cell receptor beta chains were all obtained from the same sample, sequenced in a study of response to subunit inactivated influenza vaccine. Via MiXCR, TCRdb re-called the RT-PCR reads, giving one row per CDR3 protein. The sample includes 450,000 to 700,000 distinct CDR3 sequences, 13% to 15% of them seen just once. The specimen comprised PBMCs from blood, sampled 11 to 12 days after vaccination. These receptor sequences come from a man aged 50 to 59 who received an inactivated influenza vaccine.

This clonotype was counted between two and nine times. The genes are TRBV6-5 and TRBJ1-5; possibly TRBD1 for D (6 bases). This CDR3 region has 15 residues. Looked up from germline, CDR1 is MNHEY and CDR2 is SVGAGI. The V end was cut by 4 bases, the J end by 3 bases, with 13 bases between. Here the CDR3 reads CASSSTGDYNQPQHF. The CDR3 nucleotides read TGTGCCAGCAGTTCGACAGGTGACTACAATCAGCCCCAGCATTTT.

The chain combines TRBV15 with TRBJ2-2; D unclear. The CDR3 loop spans 14 amino acids. CDR1 is LNHNV, CDR2 YYDKDF, per germline (reference sequence). V lost 0 bases to trimming and J lost 6 bases, with 8 bases between them. The CDR3 bases are TGTGCCACCAGCAGAGATCGGGCGGCCGGGGAGCTGTTTTTT. It is translated as CATSRDRAAGELFF.

V usage is TRBV6-5 and J usage is TRBJ1-1; D unresolved. Germline V CDR1 and CDR2: MNHEY, SVGAGI. Trimming removed 2 bases from V and 6 bases from J, with 7 bases in between. The CDR3 spans 12 residues. This CDR3 reads CASSYGNAEAFF. Here the CDR3 DNA reads TGTGCCAGCAGTTACGGAAATGCTGAAGCTTTCTTT.

This clonotype was observed at least ten times. V and J are TRBV10-3 and TRBJ2-3; 9 nucleotides align to TRBD1. The V segment lost 6 bases and the J segment 5 bases; nucleotides outside the gene matches: 6. The CDR3 totals 14 residues. The germline V gene has CDR1 ENHRY and CDR2 SYGVKD. The CDR3 region is CAISPGQGVDTQYF. The CDR3 DNA follows: TGTGCCATCAGCCCGGGACAGGGCGTAGATACGCAGTATTTT.

J is TRBJ2-1 and V is TRBV7-3; D not resolved. V dropped 0 bases and J dropped 13 bases, with 16 bases sitting between them. This CDR3 is 14 amino acids long. Germline V gene data show CDR1 as SGHTA and CDR2 as FQGTGA. Written as DNA, the CDR3 is TGTGCCAGCAGCTTAACGGGCAGCACTCGGCGCCAGTTCTTC. Translation: CASSLTGSTRRQFF.

The chain links TRBV6-5 to TRBJ1-4, with TRBD1 identical over 9 bases. Trimming at V came to 4 bases and at J to 8 bases, leaving 20 bases not matched to a gene. Germline CDR1 MNHEY, CDR2 SVGAGI. The CDR3 has 19 amino acids. CDR3 in amino acids: CASSFSNTLRQGVREKLFF. CDR3 coding DNA: TGTGCCAGCAGTTTCTCAAACACCTTACGACAGGGGGTGAGGGAAAAACTGTTTTTT.

This clonotype was observed many times. The rearrangement links TRBV11-2 to TRBJ2-3; D is undetermined. V was pared by 8 bases and J by 1 base, with 4 bases between. This CDR3 comprises 11 residues. The germline V gene has CDR1 SGHAT and CDR2 FQNNGV. Here the CDR3 DNA reads TGTGCCAGCCGACGCACAGATACGCAGTATTTT. It translates to CASRRTDTQYF.

The J gene is TRBJ2-1, the V gene TRBV2; 9 bases line up with TRBD2. CDR3 length: 14 residues. From germline, CDR1 is SNHLY and CDR2 FYNNEI. After removal of 11 bases from V and 7 bases from J, the junction contained 12 bases not matched to a gene. DNA of the CDR3: TGTGCCTCGAAAGCCAGCGGGGGGACTAATGAGCAGTTCTTC. Its protein product is CASKASGGTNEQFF.

This chain joins TRBV9 and TRBJ2-7, with D maybe TRBD1 (6 bases). CDR1 and CDR2 (germline): SGDLS, YYNGEE. The CDR3 length is 15 residues. Trimming shortened V by 4 bases and J by 4 bases, and 18 bases separated the two germline ends. The CDR3 is CASSLDPGTTYEQYF. In nucleotides, the CDR3 is TGTGCCAGCAGCCTCGACCCAGGGACAACTTACGAGCAGTACTTC.

Many counts were recorded for this clonotype. The chain employs TRBV12-3 or TRBV12-4 and TRBJ1-1; D remains ambiguous. Trimming stripped 6 bases from V and 3 bases from J, with 17 bases between. This CDR3 has 15 residues. In nucleotides, the CDR3 is TGTGCCAGCAGCACCCAAGCGAAATGGGACACTGAAGCTTTCTTT. Translation gives CASSTQAKWDTEAFF.

This chain connects TRBV20-1 to TRBJ2-1; 10 bases line up with TRBD2. The length of the CDR3 is 16 residues. Trimming removed 0 bases from V and 7 bases from J; junction bases left unmatched: 9. Germline V lookup: CDR1 DFQATT, CDR2 SNEGSKA (reference sequence). The CDR3 reads CSAREPMSGRGNEQFF. The CDR3, as DNA: TGCAGTGCTAGAGAGCCTATGAGCGGGAGGGGGAATGAGCAGTTCTTC.

The V and J genes are TRBV10-3 and TRBJ2-1; D ambiguous. Per the germline V gene, CDR1 is ENHRY and CDR2 is SYGVKD. V was pared by 9 bases and J by 5 bases, with 14 bases between. The CDR3 runs 13 residues. CDR3 protein: CAMSQAANNEQFF. CDR3 bases: TGTGCCATGAGCCAGGCAGCGAACAATGAGCAGTTCTTC.

This rearrangement joins TRBV5-1 to TRBJ2-1; 9 bases fit TRBD2. The ends lost 2 bases at V and 7 bases at J; junction bases unmatched: 7. CDR1 is SGHRS and CDR2 is YFSETQ in the germline V gene. The CDR3 extends over 15 amino acids. The chain's CDR3 is CASSLGIAGVNEQFF. CDR3 DNA: TGCGCCAGCAGCTTAGGGATAGCGGGAGTTAATGAGCAGTTCTTC.

This sequence joins TRBV5-4 and TRBJ2-5, with TRBD2 identical over 8 bases. Germline V gene sequence: CDR1 SGHNT, CDR2 YYREEE (reference sequence). The CDR3 contains 17 residues. J gave up 0 bases and V 0 bases, and 7 bases lay outside the gene matches. The CDR3: CASSLGLAGRYQETQYF. CDR3 DNA sequence: TGTGCCAGCAGCTTGGGGCTAGCGGGCAGGTACCAAGAGACCCAGTACTTC. Variable domain in full (rest from reference TRBV5-4 and TRBJ2-5): ETGVTQSPTHLIKTRGQQVTLRCSSQSGHNTVSWYQQALGQGPQFIFQYYREEENGRGNFPPRFSGLQFPNYSSELNVNALELDDSALYLCASSLGLAGRYQETQYFGPGTRLLVL.

The genes are TRBV11-2 and TRBJ2-1; TRBD2 matches 13 bases. The CDR3 loop spans 18 amino acids. Germline values: CDR1 SGHAT, CDR2 FQNNGV. Unmatched junction bases numbered 6, after V lost 0 bases and J lost 4 bases. The CDR3 is CASSLEAGTSGIYNEQFF. CDR3 nucleotides: TGTGCCAGCAGCTTAGAAGCCGGGACTAGCGGGATTTACAATGAGCAGTTCTTC.

The chain joins TRBV12-5 to TRBJ2-1; D might be TRBD1 or TRBD2, each matching 5 bases. Trimming pared 1 base from V and 4 bases from J, leaving 8 bases between. There are 14 residues in the CDR3. In germline, CDR1 is LGHNT, CDR2 FRNRAP. The CDR3 protein is CASGLGDPYNEQFF. In nucleotides, the CDR3 is TGTGCTAGTGGTTTGGGGGACCCTTACAATGAGCAGTTCTTC.

This clonotype was counted a few times. The chain recombines TRBV5-1 with TRBJ1-5; D uncertain. Per the germline V gene, CDR1 is SGHRS and CDR2 is YFSETQ. CDR3 length: 15 residues. Trimming pared 0 bases from V and 8 bases from J, leaving 15 bases between. Written as DNA, the CDR3 is TGCGCCAGCAGCTTGGTCGGAGGCAGGCTAGAGCCCCAGCATTTT. Residues: CASSLVGGRLEPQHF.

The chain couples TRBV9 to TRBJ1-3, with unresolved D. CDR1 is SGDLS and CDR2 is YYNGEE in the germline V gene. V was pared by 0 bases and J by 0 bases, with 10 bases between. The CDR3 totals 16 residues. The DNA of the CDR3 is TGTGCCAGCAGCGTAGACCCAAAACTCTCTGGAAACACCATATATTTT. Translated, it gives CASSVDPKLSGNTIYF. The complete variable domain, with remaining parts taken from reference TRBV9 and TRBJ1-3, reads DSGVTQTPKHLITATGQRVTLRCSPRSGDLSVYWYQQSLDQGLQFLIQYYNGEERAKGNILERFSAQQFPDLHSELNLSSLELGDSALYFCASSVDPKLSGNTIYFGEGSWLTVV.